This TCR beta chain was captured in a study of T cells after posttransplantation cyclophosphamide listed by TCRdb under 2016. Regarding the complete study: T cell repertoire reconstitution was tracked by TRB sequencing after myeloablative bone marrow transplantation in which posttransplantation cyclophosphamide was used as GVHD prophylaxis. Up to 3 additional blood samples from 2 to 5.2 years after transplant were also TRB-sequenced in 3 patients, as was pretransplant blood from several patients. TRA and TRB clonality were tightly correlated in several samples, so subsequent TCR analyses focused on TRB only. Blood from all 35 or so PTCy patients with 1-year posttransplant specimens was subjected to TRB sequencing. Samples from fewer than 40 PTCy-treated patients and under 20 related bone marrow donors of those patients were subjected to antigen receptor sequencing. Public TRB sequences were queried against a database of over 3,500 sequences associated with responses to pathogens, tumor antigens, self-antigens and alloantigens. What the authors observed across the whole study: Across approximately 45 patients, TRB clonality was highly associated with recipient CMV seropositivity and CMV reactivation, and diversity in PTCy patients was similar to diversity in CNI/methotrexate controls. Donor-recipient similarity was low at 1-2 months but rose over the first year, and later blood repertoires were often dominated by donor CD8+ memory clones. The TRB repertoires of T cells infiltrating skin or the GI tract showed only limited overlap with the TRB repertoires found in blood.

The CDR3 starts with the cysteine, ends with the phenylalanine, and has 15 residues. CDR3 DNA is the only sequence kept; it has 45 bases, read in frame from the first base. Relative to germline, V is missing 0 bases and J is missing 4 bases, with 1 base of the junction outside any gene match. From a lookup of the germline V gene, CDR1 and CDR2 are SGHVS and FNYEAQ. Genomic DNA was used for TRB sequencing, which was performed with the immunoSEQ assay at survey resolution or with the hsTCRB kit. Concerning the study's data processing: The immunoSEQ software handled the initial read processing, while the LymphoSeq R package was used for the repertoire analyses. For each TRB dataset, clonality was calculated as 1 minus normalized Shannon entropy, and the Gini coefficient was computed as well. To infer phenotypes in unsorted samples, TRB sequences from sorted subsets of the recipient or donor were mapped onto the unsorted samples of the same recipient. TCRdb took over this immuneACCESS table, retaining in-frame rearrangements with V and J assigned. Such tables are incomplete; in checked studies, under half of the missing clones stem from an unresolved V gene, and the remainder is unexplained. V, J and clone size reflect that table, while D and trimming were determined from the DNA. The table gives some 43,000 clones for this sample, with none occurring only once. The top ten constitute roughly 2.4% of the sample.

On the day of marrow donation, related bone marrow donors gave peripheral blood samples. Peripheral blood and bone marrow mononuclear cells were isolated by Ficoll-Hypaque density centrifugation and were cryopreserved. This clone has at least ten counts. Its target antigen remains unknown. No much larger clone exists at a distance of one base, and base qualities are not known. This sequence was found in a man aged 40-49 years in good health, CMV-negative, and a related stem cell transplant donor. Sequenced material: PBMCs. The chain uses TRBV7-6 and TRBJ2-1, with 9 middle bases fitting TRBD2. The base sequence is TGTGCCAGCAGCTTAGCGCGGGAGGGGTACAATGAGCAGTTCTTC. This is translated as CASSLAREGYNEQFF.